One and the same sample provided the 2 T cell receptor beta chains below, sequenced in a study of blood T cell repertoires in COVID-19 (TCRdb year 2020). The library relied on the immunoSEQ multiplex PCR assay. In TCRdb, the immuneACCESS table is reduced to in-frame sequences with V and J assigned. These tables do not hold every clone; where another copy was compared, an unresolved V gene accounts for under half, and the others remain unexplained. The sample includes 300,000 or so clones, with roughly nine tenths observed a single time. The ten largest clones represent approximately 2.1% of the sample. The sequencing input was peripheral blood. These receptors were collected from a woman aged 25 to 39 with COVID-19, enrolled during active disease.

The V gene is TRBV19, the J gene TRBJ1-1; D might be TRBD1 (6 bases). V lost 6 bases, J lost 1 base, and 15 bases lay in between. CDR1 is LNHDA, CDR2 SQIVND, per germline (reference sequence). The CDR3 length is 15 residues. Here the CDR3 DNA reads TGTGCCAGTAGCCCCCGACAGGAGCAGAACACTGAAGCTTTCTTT. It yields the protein CASSPRQEQNTEAFF. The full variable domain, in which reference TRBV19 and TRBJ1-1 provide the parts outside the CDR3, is DGGITQSPKYLFRKEGQNVTLSCEQNLNHDAMYWYRQDPGQGLRLIYYSQIVNDFQKGDIAEGYSVSREKKESFPLTVTSAQKNPTAFYLCASSPRQEQNTEAFFGQGTRLTVV.

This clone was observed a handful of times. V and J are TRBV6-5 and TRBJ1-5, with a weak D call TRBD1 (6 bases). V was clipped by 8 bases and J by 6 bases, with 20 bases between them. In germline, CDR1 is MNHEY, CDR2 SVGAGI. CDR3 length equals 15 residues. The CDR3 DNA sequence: TGTGCCAGCGGAGGCGGTAGGGGGATACTTCAGCCCCAGCATTTT. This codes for CASGGGRGILQPQHF.